The sample holds a few counts of the clone carrying this T cell receptor beta chain. cDNA reverse transcribed from extracted RNA served as the sequencing template. Clones were read by immunoSEQ multiplex PCR, and TCRdb kept only the in-frame ones, dropping some. This table holds 120,000 or so clones, roughly 58% found once. This specimen comes from a study of CD8+ T cells in alopecia areata. Germline CDR1 and CDR2: MNHNS and SASEGT. This CDR3 spans 11 amino acids. V shed 5 bases and J shed 8 bases, with 6 bases lying between them. The V gene is TRBV6-1, the J gene TRBJ2-2; a possible D gene is TRBD2 (5 bases). Here the sequenced sample was CD4+ T cells sorted from blood, taken at week 0. The receptor was derived from a human donor with alopecia areata. The CDR3 DNA is TGTGCCAGCAGTTTAGCGGGGGAGCTGTTTTTT. This codes for CASSLAGELFF.